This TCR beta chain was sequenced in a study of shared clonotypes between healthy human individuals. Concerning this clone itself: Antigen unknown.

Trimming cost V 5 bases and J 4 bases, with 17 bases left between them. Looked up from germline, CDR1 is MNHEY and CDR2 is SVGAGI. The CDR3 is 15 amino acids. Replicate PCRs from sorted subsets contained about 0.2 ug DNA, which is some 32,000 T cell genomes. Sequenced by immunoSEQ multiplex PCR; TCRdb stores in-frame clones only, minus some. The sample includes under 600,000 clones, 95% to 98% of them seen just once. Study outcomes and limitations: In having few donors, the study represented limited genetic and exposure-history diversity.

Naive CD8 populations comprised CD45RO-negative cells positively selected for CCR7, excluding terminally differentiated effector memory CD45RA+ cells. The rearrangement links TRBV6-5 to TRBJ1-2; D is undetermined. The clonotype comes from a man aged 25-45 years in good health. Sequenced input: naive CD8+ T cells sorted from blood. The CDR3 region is CASSHKRPAGYGYTF. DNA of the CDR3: TGTGCCAGCAGTCACAAGCGGCCAGCGGGCTATGGCTACACCTTC.